These 2 T cell receptor beta chains share one sample of origin, sequenced in a study of cytomegalovirus exposure and HLA in healthy donors. The PCR used 60 Vbeta and 13 Jbeta primers. TCRdb keeps only in-frame clones here, not all; method: immunoSEQ multiplex PCR. The sample consists of about 130,000 clones, approximately 85% of them appearing once. Sequences were obtained from PBMCs. Receptors were obtained from a boy under 18 in good health and CMV-seronegative.

V gene TRBV4-2 combines with J gene TRBJ2-3, with TRBD2 matching over 13 bases. The germline V gene encodes CDR1 LGHNA and CDR2 YNFKEQ. The CDR3 is 15 amino acids. V shed 4 bases, J shed 7 bases, and the junction held 5 bases outside the gene matches. CDR3 coding DNA: TGTGCCAGCAGCCCCGGACTAGCGGGAGAATATACGCAGTATTTT. This translates into CASSPGLAGEYTQYF.

This chain uses TRBV5-5 with TRBJ1-1, with D tentatively TRBD1 (5 bases). CDR1 and CDR2 from the germline V gene are SGHKS and YYEKEE (reference sequence). This CDR3 spans 14 amino acids. Trimming shortened V by 2 bases and J by 5 bases, and 13 bases separated the two germline ends. CDR3 residues: CASSFRGEGTEAFF. CDR3 coding DNA: TGTGCCAGCAGCTTTCGGGGGGAGGGGACTGAAGCTTTCTTT. Based on the CDR3 plus reference TRBV5-5 and TRBJ1-1, the full variable domain is DAGVTQSPTHLIKTRGQQVTLRCSPISGHKSVSWYQQVLGQGPQFIFQYYEKEERGRGNFPDRFSARQFPNYSSELNVNALLLGDSALYLCASSFRGEGTEAFFGQGTRLTVV.